The 21 T cell receptor beta chains below all came from one sample that was sequenced in a study of T cells after yellow fever vaccination. TCRdb analysed the 5' RACE reads with MiXCR anew, one entry per CDR3 protein. The table has just under 600,000 distinct CDR3 sequences, roughly 14% seen once. The sequences come from PBMCs, collected on the day of the yellow fever booster vaccination. These TCRs come from a man in his thirties or forties who received the YFV17D yellow fever vaccine.

This clonotype has more than one count but fewer than ten. This sequence joins TRBV4-3 and TRBJ1-1, with D hard to call. The CDR3 loop spans 15 amino acids. Germline values: CDR1 LGHNA, CDR2 YSLEER. V was trimmed by 4 bases and J by 1 base, leaving 13 bases between them. CDR3 DNA sequence: TGCGCCAGCAGCCTCGGTATGGGGTGGAACACTGAAGCTTTCTTT. It codes for CASSLGMGWNTEAFF.

There are a few counts of this clonotype. V is TRBV4-3 and J is TRBJ2-7, with D perhaps matching TRBD2 (6 bases). Trimming removed 0 bases from V and 3 bases from J, with 9 bases in between. CDR1 LGHNA and CDR2 YSLEER come from the germline V gene. CDR3 length equals 14 residues. The CDR3 loop is CASSQDFSGYEQYF. CDR3 nucleotide sequence: TGCGCCAGCAGCCAAGATTTTAGCGGCTACGAGCAGTACTTC.

The table lists this clonotype with a few counts. The genes are TRBV7-3 and TRBJ1-3, with TRBD1 as a possible D gene (5 bases). This CDR3 has 14 residues. V was cut by 5 bases and J by 0 bases, with 8 bases left in between. The germline gives CDR1 SGHTA, CDR2 FQGTGA. CDR3: CASSRGGSGNTIYF. The CDR3 DNA reads TGTGCCAGCAGCCGGGGGGGCTCTGGAAACACCATATATTTT.

This clonotype was detected a few times. The chain is built from TRBV30 and TRBJ2-2, with D maybe TRBD1 (5 bases). Germline CDR1 GTSNPN, CDR2 SVGIG (reference sequence). The CDR3 contains 13 residues. The ends were cut back, 7 bases at V and 0 bases at J, with 9 bases in the middle. The CDR3 DNA sequence: TGTGCCTCCGACAGATCGAACACCGGGGAGCTGTTTTTT. Encoded protein: CASDRSNTGELFF.

This clonotype was picked up a small number of times. The chain joins TRBV4-2 to TRBJ2-1; D possibly corresponds to TRBD2 (6 bases). CDR3 length: 15 amino acids. CDR1 is LGHNA, CDR2 YNFKEQ, per germline. The V and J ends lost 6 bases and 2 bases respectively, with 14 bases between them. CDR3 residues: CASSPPLAAYNEQFF. The CDR3 DNA sequence: TGTGCCAGCAGTCCCCCACTAGCTGCCTACAATGAGCAGTTCTTC.

The CDR3 DNA reads TGTGCCAGCAGCCAAGATCTTGGAGGGAAACTGTTTTTT. Its protein product is CASSQDLGGKLFF. The rearrangement links TRBV3-1 to TRBJ1-4, with D unresolved. CDR1 and CDR2 from the germline V gene are LGHDT and YNNKEL (reference sequence). V lost 0 bases and J lost 11, with 10 bases in between. This CDR3 region has 13 residues.

This chain uses TRBV3-1 with TRBJ2-1; D is unclear. Between the trimmed V and J ends, which lost 2 bases and 7 bases, there was a span of 12 bases. This CDR3 has 14 residues. Germline CDR1 reads LGHDT; CDR2 reads YNNKEL (reference sequence). Here the CDR3 reads CASSQMVSSNEQFF. CDR3 nucleotides: TGTGCCAGCAGCCAAATGGTGTCTTCGAATGAGCAGTTCTTC.

A few counts support this clonotype. This chain links TRBV20-1 with TRBJ2-7; TRBD2 agrees at 8 bases. The V and J ends lost 3 bases and 4 bases, in that order; junction bases with no gene match: 17. This CDR3 contains 17 residues. Per the germline V gene, CDR1 is DFQATT and CDR2 is SNEGSKA (reference sequence). CDR3 in amino acids: CSASPIEGSGSSYEQYF. In nucleotides, the CDR3 is TGCAGTGCTAGCCCGATTGAGGGGAGCGGGAGTAGTTACGAGCAGTACTTC.

At least ten counts were recorded for this clonotype. The CDR3 DNA follows: TGCAGTGCAAATACCGGGACGACATACGGCTACGAGCAGTACTTC. This sequence encodes CSANTGTTYGYEQYF. The V and J genes are TRBV20-1 and TRBJ2-7; D is possibly TRBD1 or TRBD2 (5 bases each). Germline V gene lookup returns CDR1 DFQATT and CDR2 SNEGSKA (reference sequence). This CDR3 contains 15 residues. V dropped 6 bases and J dropped 3 bases, with 21 bases sitting between them.

A single count supports this clonotype. A junction end diverges from the germline sequence, so it may reflect a read error. This chain uses TRBV12-3 or TRBV12-4 with TRBJ2-7, with 15 bases identical to TRBD2. CDR3 length equals 13 residues. The DNA for the CDR3 is TGTACCAGCAGTCGGACTAGCGGGAGGGCCGCCGACTTC. Translated: CTSSRTSGRAADF.

The V gene is TRBV29-1, the J gene TRBJ1-1; D possibly corresponds to TRBD1 (6 bases). Germline CDR1 is SQVTM and CDR2 is ANQGSEA. Trimming pared 6 bases from V and 6 bases from J, leaving 11 bases between. The CDR3 consists of 11 residues. This CDR3 is CSVETGSEAFF. CDR3 bases: TGCAGCGTAGAGACAGGTTCTGAAGCTTTCTTT.

This chain uses TRBV7-9 with TRBJ1-4, with 9 positions matching TRBD1. V lost 1 base and J lost 7; bases outside the gene matches: 4. The CDR3 consists of 15 residues. Germline-derived CDR1 and CDR2 are SEHNR and FQNEAQ (reference sequence). The CDR3 coding sequence is TGTGCCAGCAGCTTAGGGGACAGGGCCCTTGAAAAACTGTTTTTT. Amino acids: CASSLGDRALEKLFF.

The chain couples TRBV20-1 to TRBJ2-3; 12 positions agree with TRBD2. This CDR3 region has 14 residues. Per germline, CDR1 DFQATT and CDR2 SNEGSKA (reference sequence). V trimming: 6 bases; J trimming: 3 bases; junction bases outside the gene matches: 4. The CDR3 bases are TGCAGTGCCAAAGGACTAGCGGGGACAGATACGCAGTATTTT. Amino acid sequence: CSAKGLAGTDTQYF.

V is TRBV7-9 and J is TRBJ2-5, with D possibly called TRBD1 or TRBD2 (6 bases each). This CDR3 is built from 14 residues. V dropped 6 bases and J dropped 2 bases, with 13 bases sitting between them. Germline CDR1 reads SEHNR; CDR2 reads FQNEAQ (reference sequence). The CDR3 DNA sequence: TGTGCCAGCAGTCAACAGGGAGGACAAGAGACCCAGTACTTC. Translated, it gives CASSQQGGQETQYF.

This chain joins TRBV6-5 and TRBJ2-2; D perhaps matches TRBD2 (6 bases). Germline values: CDR1 MNHEY, CDR2 SVGAGI. This CDR3 has 20 amino acids. The ends were cut back, 5 bases at V and 4 bases at J, with 29 bases in the middle. CDR3 DNA: TGTGCCAGCAGTACCCTGGGTGCTCAGCGGGTTTTGGCGAGCACCGGGGAGCTGTTTTTT. Residues: CASSTLGAQRVLASTGELFF.

This clonotype has more than one count but fewer than ten. This sequence joins TRBV13 and TRBJ2-5; a possible D gene is TRBD2 (7 bases). The germline V gene has CDR1 PRHDT and CDR2 FYEKMQ (reference sequence). Trimming left V 5 bases short and J 5 bases short, with 9 bases between. This CDR3 region has 12 residues. The CDR3 protein is CASSRGGETQYF. CDR3 DNA: TGTGCCAGCAGCAGGGGGGGCGAGACCCAGTACTTC.

In this sample, this clonotype turned up many times. The J gene is TRBJ1-1, the V gene TRBV5-1; TRBD1 matches at 7 bases. CDR1 is SGHRS, CDR2 YFSETQ, per germline. This CDR3 contains 14 residues. Trimming took 4 bases from V and 2 from J; bases not matched to a gene: 5. The CDR3 sequence is CASSPGQINTEAFF. CDR3 nucleotide sequence: TGCGCCAGCAGCCCGGGACAGATAAACACTGAAGCTTTCTTT.

The chain links TRBV7-9 to TRBJ2-7; D gene ambiguous. The CDR3 runs 13 residues. The germline gives CDR1 SEHNR, CDR2 FQNEAQ (reference sequence). V lost 5 bases to trimming and J lost 3 bases, with 11 bases between them. In DNA form, the CDR3 reads TGTGCCAGCAGCGGGTCGCCCTTCTACGAGCAGTACTTC. It translates to CASSGSPFYEQYF.

This clonotype was seen a few times. The chain is built from TRBV6-1 and TRBJ2-3; D perhaps matches TRBD2 (5 bases). With 1 base removed from V and 5 bases from J, the gap between germline ends came to 10 bases. The CDR3 extends over 14 amino acids. In germline, CDR1 is MNHNS, CDR2 SASEGT. In DNA, the CDR3 is TGTGCCAGCAGTGAAGGCGGGCCAATAGATACGCAGTATTTT. Protein sequence: CASSEGGPIDTQYF.

In its sample, this clonotype was seen a few times. This chain links TRBV7-2 with TRBJ2-3; the D is unclear. CDR1 is SGHTA and CDR2 is FQGNSA in the germline V gene. With 6 bases removed from V and 2 bases from J, the gap between germline ends came to 3 bases. This CDR3 contains 11 residues. CDR3 loop: CASRATDTQYF. Here the CDR3 DNA reads TGTGCCAGCAGGGCCACAGATACGCAGTATTTT.

V is TRBV7-9 and J is TRBJ2-1; the D gene is possibly TRBD1 (5 bases). The CDR3 totals 15 residues. CDR1 and CDR2 from the germline V gene are SEHNR and FQNEAQ (reference sequence). Trimming removed 1 base from V and 5 bases from J, with 12 bases in between. The CDR3 DNA sequence: TGTGCCAGCAGCTTAGGAACAGGCCAGCACAATGAGCAGTTCTTC. It codes for CASSLGTGQHNEQFF.